These 7 T cell receptor beta chains originate from one sample sequenced in a study of T cells expressing NK-cell markers. TCRdb reprocessed the 5' RACE reads; each CDR3 protein has one entry and no DNA is given. Its table lists 550,000 to 600,000 distinct CDR3 sequences. Sequenced material: blood T cells: a sorted CD56 or NKG2C T cell subset, CD4+ or CD8+ T cells, or bulk PBMC T cells (not recorded which). These TCRs come from a man aged 18-30 years in good health.

V and J are TRBV3-1 and TRBJ2-3. The germline gives CDR1 LGHDT, CDR2 YNNKEL (reference sequence). CDR3 length equals 17 residues. CDR3 amino acids: CASSQLWTSGGTDTQYF.

The chain uses TRBV6-1 and TRBJ2-7. Germline V gene data show CDR1 as MNHNS and CDR2 as SASEGT. There are 13 residues in the CDR3. CDR3 amino acids: CASSEARPYEQYF.

The chain combines TRBV20-1 with TRBJ2-7; TCRdb outputs TRBD2, but without DNA this stays unchecked. Germline V gene lookup returns CDR1 DFQATT and CDR2 SNEGSKA (reference sequence). This CDR3 is built from 15 residues. The CDR3 loop is CSARDSREGLREQYF.

The chain carries TRBV12-5 and TRBJ2-2; the TCRdb call, TRBD1, lacks DNA for checking. The CDR3 covers 15 residues. Germline V lookup: CDR1 LGHNT, CDR2 FRNRAP. CDR3 in amino acids: CASGLGGGRNGELFF.

The V gene is TRBV7-9, the J gene TRBJ1-1. Germline lookup yields CDR1 SEHNR and CDR2 FQNEAQ (reference sequence). The CDR3 length is 11 residues. CDR3 loop: CASQLGAEAFF.

The chain combines TRBV5-1 with TRBJ1-1. Germline assignment: CDR1 SGHRS and CDR2 YFSETQ. This CDR3 contains 14 residues. The chain's CDR3 is CASHPAGPNTEAFF.

The rearrangement links TRBV5-1 to TRBJ2-2; the D gene TCRdb calls, TRBD2, cannot be checked with no DNA. In germline, CDR1 is SGHRS, CDR2 YFSETQ. The CDR3 totals 20 residues. The chain's CDR3 is CASSYRPGLAGGTDTGELFF.